One sample yielded the 31 T cell receptor beta chains listed below, sequenced in a study of OX40 agonist ivuxolimab in advanced cancers. The data were produced by immunoSEQ multiplex PCR, yet TCRdb's version contains in-frame clones alone and is incomplete. The sample lists 30,000 or so clones, under 85% occurring once. The source material was CD4+ or CD8+ T cells sorted from blood, sampled in a trial of the OX40 agonist ivuxolimab. The source is an adult with an advanced solid tumor such as melanoma, head and neck, liver or kidney cancer.

The V and J genes are TRBV6-6 and TRBJ2-7; 7 bases are a match to TRBD1. This CDR3 is 13 amino acids long. With V trimmed by 2 bases and J by 7 bases, 5 bases remained unmatched. From germline, CDR1 is MNHNY and CDR2 SVGAGI (reference sequence). The CDR3 DNA is TGTGCCAGCAGTTACGCTCCCAGGGGGGAGCAGTACTTC. Translating it yields CASSYAPRGEQYF.

The chain couples TRBV5-1 to TRBJ2-3; D remains ambiguous. Per germline, CDR1 SGHRS and CDR2 YFSETQ. CDR3 size: 14 residues. Trimming took off 3 bases at V and 3 bases at J, with 11 bases between the two ends. In DNA, the CDR3 is TGCGCCAGCAGCTCCGGCCGAAAAACAGATACGCAGTATTTT. Protein product: CASSSGRKTDTQYF.

This clone was counted only a few times. The CDR3 here is CASSPGTALSTDTQYF. The CDR3 DNA follows: TGTGCCAGCTCACCAGGGACGGCCCTCTCCACAGATACGCAGTATTTT. The chain has TRBV18 and TRBJ2-3; the D gene could be TRBD1 or TRBD2 (5 bases each). Per the germline V gene, CDR1 is KGHSH and CDR2 is LQKENI. V lost 2 bases, J lost 2 bases, and 14 bases lay in between. This CDR3 spans 16 amino acids.

This chain connects TRBV7-9 to TRBJ2-3; possibly TRBD1 for D (5 bases). The CDR3 contains 14 residues. V was clipped by 4 bases and J by 0 bases, with 8 bases between them. Germline CDR1 and CDR2: SEHNR and FQNEAQ (reference sequence). Written as DNA, the CDR3 is TGTGCCAGCAGCTCCGGACATAGCACAGATACGCAGTATTTT. This translates into CASSSGHSTDTQYF.

The chain is built from TRBV2 and TRBJ2-1; 12 nucleotides line up with TRBD2. This CDR3 has 15 amino acids. Germline V CDR1 and CDR2: SNHLY, FYNNEI. J gave up 4 bases and V 4 bases, and 2 bases lay outside the gene matches. This CDR3 reads CASSAGTSGYNEQFF. The CDR3, as DNA: TGTGCCAGCAGTGCCGGGACTAGCGGGTACAATGAGCAGTTCTTC.

This clone was observed a single time. The V and J genes are TRBV2 and TRBJ2-5; 9 nucleotides agree with TRBD1. The CDR3 is 13 amino acids. The V and J ends lost 4 bases and 5 bases, in that order; junction bases with no gene match: 2. Germline V gives CDR1 SNHLY, CDR2 FYNNEI. DNA of the CDR3: TGTGCCAGCAGTGGGGACAGGGCGGAGACCCAGTACTTC. Translation gives CASSGDRAETQYF.

There are a few counts of this clone. J is TRBJ2-5 and V is TRBV6-1; possible D gene TRBD1, 6 bases. V was pared by 3 bases and J by 9 bases, with 14 bases between. CDR3 length: 13 residues. Germline-derived CDR1 and CDR2 are MNHNS and SASEGT. The CDR3 here is CASSDWPEGAQYF. The CDR3 DNA follows: TGTGCCAGCAGTGATTGGCCCGAGGGGGCCCAGTACTTC.

This chain uses TRBV15 with TRBJ1-5; possibly TRBD1 for D (5 bases). The CDR3 sequence is 15 residues long. V was trimmed by 2 bases and J by 6 bases, leaving 14 bases between them. Germline lookup yields CDR1 LNHNV and CDR2 YYDKDF (reference sequence). Here the CDR3 DNA reads TGTGCCACCAGCAGACCCTCGGATGGGGGTCAGCCCCAGCATTTT. The encoded protein is CATSRPSDGGQPQHF.

This chain uses TRBV10-2 with TRBJ2-7, with 7 bases matching TRBD2. CDR1 and CDR2 (germline): WSHSY, SAAADI. The CDR3 totals 16 residues. Trimming cost V 2 bases and J 1 base; bases outside gene matches: 8. The CDR3 DNA reads as TGCGCCAGCAGTGAGCGGGGGGACGGAATTTCCTACGAGCAGTACTTC. Translated, it gives CASSERGDGISYEQYF.

The count of this clone is one. The chain joins TRBV28 to TRBJ1-4; the D gene is possibly TRBD1 (6 bases). The CDR3 length is 13 residues. V was pared by 3 bases and J by 11 bases, with 13 bases between. Looked up from germline, CDR1 is MDHEN and CDR2 is SYDVKM. The CDR3: CASSFFGGEKLFF. The CDR3 bases are TGTGCCAGCAGTTTCTTTGGGGGCGAGAAACTGTTTTTT.

This clone was found once. The J gene is TRBJ2-3, the V gene TRBV27, with TRBD2 as a possible D gene (6 bases). Per the germline V gene, CDR1 is MNHEY and CDR2 is SMNVEV (reference sequence). This CDR3 is built from 14 residues. Trimming shortened V by 4 bases and J by 7 bases, and 15 bases separated the two germline ends. The CDR3 coding sequence is TGTGCCAGCAGTTCCGGCACGGGCGGGAATACGCAGTATTTT. Protein: CASSSGTGGNTQYF.

The chain uses TRBV5-1 and TRBJ2-1; a weak D match, TRBD1 (6 bases). This CDR3 spans 15 amino acids. Trimming took 2 bases from V and 5 from J, leaving 14 bases between them. The germline V gene has CDR1 SGHRS and CDR2 YFSETQ. CDR3 sequence reads: CASSLKPGENNEQFF. CDR3 DNA: TGCGCCAGCAGCTTAAAGCCAGGGGAAAACAATGAGCAGTTCTTC.

The chain recombines TRBV9 with TRBJ1-4; tentatively, D is TRBD1 (6 bases). CDR3 length: 14 amino acids. Germline V gives CDR1 SGDLS, CDR2 YYNGEE. Trimming removed 6 bases from V and 8 bases from J, with 17 bases in between. CDR3 protein: CASIEPGEEEKLFF. The CDR3 DNA sequence: TGTGCCAGCATCGAACCAGGGGAGGAGGAAAAACTGTTTTTT.

The chain links TRBV5-4 to TRBJ2-2, with 8 bases fitting TRBD2. This CDR3 has 16 amino acids. V shed 4 bases and J 9 bases; nucleotides not matched to a gene: 14. Germline CDR1 is SGHNT and CDR2 is YYREEE (reference sequence). This CDR3 reads CASSVPGGSSNRELFF. CDR3 nucleotide sequence: TGTGCCAGCAGCGTCCCGGGGGGGTCATCCAACCGGGAGCTGTTTTTT. Filled out from reference TRBV5-4 and TRBJ2-2, the complete variable domain reads ETGVTQSPTHLIKTRGQQVTLRCSSQSGHNTVSWYQQALGQGPQFIFQYYREEENGRGNFPPRFSGLQFPNYSSELNVNALELDDSALYLCASSVPGGSSNRELFFGEGSRLTVL.

The rearrangement links TRBV19 to TRBJ1-5; D uncertain. The CDR3 contains 14 residues. V was pared by 7 bases and J by 0 bases, with 10 bases between. CDR1 is LNHDA and CDR2 is SQIVND in the germline V gene (reference sequence). The CDR3 sequence is CASTQAYSNQPQHF. The DNA of the CDR3 is TGTGCCAGTACGCAGGCCTATAGCAATCAGCCCCAGCATTTT. Filled out from reference TRBV19 and TRBJ1-5, the complete variable domain reads DGGITQSPKYLFRKEGQNVTLSCEQNLNHDAMYWYRQDPGQGLRLIYYSQIVNDFQKGDIAEGYSVSREKKESFPLTVTSAQKNPTAFYLCASTQAYSNQPQHFGDGTRLSIL.

V usage is TRBV30 and J usage is TRBJ1-4, with D maybe TRBD1 (5 bases). V shed 4 bases and J shed 6 bases, with 12 bases lying between them. CDR1 is GTSNPN and CDR2 is SVGIG in the germline V gene (reference sequence). The CDR3 loop spans 13 amino acids. The CDR3 region has the DNA TGTGCCTGGAAAAGGGGTGTACATGAAAAACTGTTTTTT. The encoded protein is CAWKRGVHEKLFF.

The chain recombines TRBV2 with TRBJ2-1, with D hard to call. CDR1 and CDR2 from the germline V gene are SNHLY and FYNNEI. The CDR3 is 11 residues long. The V end was cut by 7 bases, the J end by 6 bases, with 7 bases between. The CDR3 protein is CASTPSNEQFF. The CDR3 nucleotides read TGTGCCAGCACGCCGAGCAATGAGCAGTTCTTC.

The V call is TRBV28, the J call TRBJ2-2, with a possible D match to TRBD2 (7 bases). The length of the CDR3 is 15 residues. Germline values: CDR1 MDHEN, CDR2 SYDVKM. The germline V and J ends were trimmed by 6 bases and 5 bases, with 16 bases remaining between them. In nucleotides, the CDR3 is TGTGCCAGCAGCTATGTGGGAGGGGGAACCGGGGAGCTGTTTTTT. Protein: CASSYVGGGTGELFF.

The chain recombines TRBV28 with TRBJ2-7, with D perhaps matching TRBD2 (6 bases). Germline CDR1 is MDHEN and CDR2 is SYDVKM. The CDR3 consists of 14 residues. Trimming cost V 3 bases and J 3 bases, with 12 bases left between them. For the CDR3, the DNA is TGTGCCAGCAGTTTTTCGGGACTCATCTACGAGCAGTACTTC. Its protein is CASSFSGLIYEQYF.

The chain links TRBV6-1 to TRBJ2-2; D is possibly TRBD1 (5 bases). The CDR3 totals 15 residues. Germline CDR1 and CDR2: MNHNS and SASEGT. The V and J ends lost 5 bases and 0 bases respectively, with 10 bases between them. CDR3 sequence reads: CASSMGQPNTGELFF. The CDR3 nucleotides are TGTGCCAGCAGTATGGGGCAGCCGAACACCGGGGAGCTGTTTTTT.

In its sample, this clone was seen a few times. The chain combines TRBV7-2 with TRBJ2-5, with 10 positions matching TRBD2. The germline gives CDR1 SGHTA, CDR2 FQGNSA. This CDR3 has 15 amino acids. The V segment lost 1 base and the J segment 4 bases; nucleotides outside the gene matches: 3. CDR3 residues: CASSLVAGGGETQYF. The CDR3 DNA is TGTGCCAGCAGCTTAGTAGCGGGAGGAGGAGAGACCCAGTACTTC.

The gene calls are TRBV5-1 and TRBJ2-2, with 7 bases matching TRBD1. The CDR3 is 15 amino acids. The J segment lost 7 bases and the V segment lost 0 bases, leaving 6 bases of the junction unmatched. Germline lookup yields CDR1 SGHRS and CDR2 YFSETQ. CDR3 DNA sequence: TGCGCCAGCAGCTTGGGAGGGGGCTACAACGGGGAGCTGTTTTTT. This codes for CASSLGGGYNGELFF.

The rearrangement uses TRBV2 and TRBJ2-5; 13 bases fit TRBD2. The CDR3 covers 16 residues. With V trimmed by 6 bases and J by 1 base, 5 bases remained unmatched. Germline assignment: CDR1 SNHLY and CDR2 FYNNEI. The CDR3 is CASSRTSGSRQETQYF. The CDR3 coding sequence is TGTGCCAGCAGCCGGACTAGCGGGAGCCGCCAAGAGACCCAGTACTTC. Complete variable domain (other parts from reference TRBV2 and TRBJ2-5): EPEVTQTPSHQVTQMGQEVILRCVPISNHLYFYWYRQILGQKVEFLVSFYNNEISEKSEIFDDQFSVERPDGSNFTLKIRSTKLEDSAMYFCASSRTSGSRQETQYFGPGTRLLVL.

This clone was counted only a few times. CDR3 bases: TGCGCCAGCAGCCAGGACGGAATATTTCTCGAGCAGTACTTC. Protein: CASSQDGIFLEQYF. The gene calls are TRBV4-1 and TRBJ2-7; D call uncertain. V dropped 3 bases and J dropped 6 bases, with 15 bases sitting between them. Germline lookup yields CDR1 MGHRA and CDR2 YSYEKL. The CDR3 sequence is 14 residues long.

This clone was observed once. The rearrangement joins TRBV19 to TRBJ1-5; 9 positions agree with TRBD1. Trimming removed 8 bases from V and 9 bases from J; junction bases left unmatched: 14. The CDR3 has 15 amino acids. The germline CDR1 and CDR2 sequences are LNHDA and SQIVND (reference sequence). Here the CDR3 DNA reads TGTGCCAGTCGCAACCCACAGGGGGCGCTTGGGCCCCAGCATTTT. Translation gives CASRNPQGALGPQHF.

The genes are TRBV18 and TRBJ2-5, with TRBD1 identical over 7 bases. With 6 bases clipped from V and 3 bases from J, the junction kept 13 bases outside the gene matches. The CDR3 sequence is 16 residues long. Germline values: CDR1 KGHSH, CDR2 LQKENI. CDR3 nucleotides: TGTGCCAGCTCCGACCAACCGACAGGGAGCAAAGAGACCCAGTACTTC. Translating it yields CASSDQPTGSKETQYF.

The V gene is TRBV28, the J gene TRBJ2-1; 7 bases line up with TRBD1. The germline V gene has CDR1 MDHEN and CDR2 SYDVKM. CDR3 length: 15 amino acids. J was trimmed by 2 bases and V by 8 bases; bases with no gene match: 9. This chain's CDR3 is CASLPGTATYNEQFF. In nucleotides, the CDR3 is TGTGCCAGCCTGCCCGGGACAGCTACCTACAATGAGCAGTTCTTC. The entire variable domain, with the rest obtained from reference TRBV28 and TRBJ2-1, is as follows: DVKVTQSSRYLVKRTGEKVFLECVQDMDHENMFWYRQDPGLGLRLIYFSYDVKMKEKGDIPEGYSVSREKKERFSLILESASTNQTSMYLCASLPGTATYNEQFFGPGTRLTVL.

DNA for the CDR3: TGCGCCAGCAGCTTGGTAGGAGGACTCCTGGCCCCAAACAATGAGCAGTTCTTC. Its translation is CASSLVGGLLAPNNEQFF. The gene calls are TRBV5-1 and TRBJ2-1, with D possibly TRBD2 on 5 matching bases. This CDR3 is built from 18 residues. V was trimmed by 0 bases and J by 5 bases, leaving 21 bases between them. Germline V lookup: CDR1 SGHRS, CDR2 YFSETQ.

This clone was detected only a few times. This rearrangement joins TRBV9 to TRBJ2-2, with no clear D. The V end was cut by 1 base, the J end by 8 bases, with 6 bases between. Germline CDR1 is SGDLS and CDR2 is YYNGEE. The CDR3 runs 12 residues. CDR3 in DNA: TGTGCCAGCAGCGTATATGGGGGGGAGCTGTTTTTT. Translation gives CASSVYGGELFF.

This rearrangement joins TRBV9 to TRBJ2-5, with D uncertain. V dropped 4 bases and J dropped 4 bases, with 20 bases sitting between them. CDR1 and CDR2 (germline): SGDLS, YYNGEE. The CDR3 sequence is 16 residues long. The CDR3 reads CASSPQGRTVRETQYF. In nucleotides, the CDR3 is TGTGCCAGCAGCCCCCAAGGAAGGACGGTGCGAGAGACCCAGTACTTC.

This chain joins TRBV11-2 and TRBJ2-1; perhaps TRBD1 as D (5 bases). Germline V gene sequence: CDR1 SGHAT, CDR2 FQNNGV. The CDR3 covers 15 residues. V was trimmed by 3 bases and J by 0 bases, leaving 9 bases between them. CDR3 in DNA: TGTGCCAGCAGCTTGGCTACAGGCTCCTACAATGAGCAGTTCTTC. Protein: CASSLATGSYNEQFF.